This TCR beta chain was identified in a study of T-cell memory formation after mild COVID-19. A word on this clonotype: What it recognizes is unknown.

Broader study findings: Within pre-infection memory, some responding clones were found, suggesting cross-reactive memory joined.

TCRdb ran MiXCR on the 5' RACE reads and lists one entry per CDR3 protein. The sample consists of about 130,000 distinct CDR3 sequences, around 25% of them appearing once. CDR1 and CDR2 (germline): LNHDA, SQIVND (reference sequence). The CDR3 has 12 residues. Trimming cost V 1 base and J 5 bases, with 6 bases left between them. The V and J genes are TRBV19 and TRBJ2-7; perhaps TRBD2 as D (6 bases). The specimen was PBMCs or a T cell subset sorted from them (not recorded which). The TCR sequence derives from an adult woman who had mild COVID-19 (a few samples of this study predate the infection). Cell type and time point are not known. The CDR3 nucleotides are TGTGCCAGTAGTATAGGGAGGGACGAGCAGTACTTC. Translation gives CASSIGRDEQYF.